Included here is one TCR beta chain sequence, with context. Its antigen is still unknown. Clones were sequenced by immunoSEQ multiplex PCR, and TCRdb holds only the in-frame ones, with some missing. The table includes 10,000 or so clones, around 85% detected once. The data are from a study of somatic mutations in cytotoxic T cells in rheumatoid arthritis. J was trimmed by 3 bases and V by 6 bases; bases with no gene match: 17. Germline CDR1 SQVTM, CDR2 ANQGSEA. This CDR3 spans 16 amino acids. By positive magnetic bead selection, CD4+ and CD8+ cells were isolated, and their purity was checked by flow cytometry. Findings and caveats of the study: Age was associated with higher CD8+ clonality in rheumatoid arthritis patients, not in healthy controls. Relative to age-matched healthy controls, rheumatoid arthritis patients did not differ significantly in CD8+ T-cell clonality.

The chain carries TRBV29-1 and TRBJ2-7; 7 bases align to TRBD1. Input material: CD8+ T cells sorted from blood. This receptor was identified in an adult with rheumatoid arthritis. CDR3 region: CSVGRRDSPTIYEQYF. The DNA for the CDR3 is TGCAGCGTGGGACGAAGGGACAGCCCGACCATCTACGAGCAGTACTTC.